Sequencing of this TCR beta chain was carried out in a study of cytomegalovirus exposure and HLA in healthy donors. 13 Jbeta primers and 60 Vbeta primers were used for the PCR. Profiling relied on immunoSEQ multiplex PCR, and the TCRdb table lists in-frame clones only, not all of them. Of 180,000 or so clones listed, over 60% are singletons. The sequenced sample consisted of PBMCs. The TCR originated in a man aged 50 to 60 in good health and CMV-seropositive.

DNA for the CDR3: TGTGCCAGCAGCTCGACTAGCGGGGGGGCGAAGCCGCAGTATTTT. Translated, it gives CASSSTSGGAKPQYF. V is TRBV5-4 and J is TRBJ2-3; 14 bases are shared with TRBD2. This CDR3 has 15 amino acids. J gave up 10 bases and V 3 bases, and 7 bases lay outside the gene matches. The germline V gene has CDR1 SGHNT and CDR2 YYREEE (reference sequence).